Included here is one T cell receptor (beta chain) sequence, with context. Its antigen is unidentified. The CDR3 has 11 residues. CDR1 is SGHTA, CDR2 FQGNSA, per germline. The germline V and J ends were trimmed by 2 bases and 14 bases, with 10 bases remaining between them. The record originates from a study of T cell responses to AZD1222 COVID-19 vaccine. Points from the study as a whole: Following two doses of AZD1222, Spike-specific TCR breadth and depth rose. Samples come after the peak T cell response, not at day 14. Across spike, vaccine-associated CD4 TCRs were found, dominant at 160-218 and 743-854. Clonal diversity was possibly underestimated, and the donors were mostly white British, with more females.

TCRdb's table, derived via immunoSEQ multiplex PCR, lists solely in-frame clones and lacks some. Among about 150,000 clones, approximately 90% were seen once, and the ten largest hold about 3.7%. The source was peripheral blood, collected on day 0 of AZD1222 vaccination. The V and J genes are TRBV7-2 and TRBJ2-1, with D possibly being TRBD1 (5 bases). The receptor was derived from an adult in good health. The CDR3 loop reads CASSLQGREFF. CDR3 bases: TGTGCCAGCAGCTTACAGGGTAGGGAGTTCTTC.